This passage covers 21 T cell receptor beta chains from one sample sequenced in a study of spatial heterogeneity in lung cancer. From the 5' RACE reads, TCRdb called clonotypes with MiXCR, one entry per CDR3 protein. The table shows 75,000 or so distinct CDR3 sequences, with 8% occurring only once. Time point described: sample taken at primary tumor resection. This specimen was PBMCs, taken at surgery. These receptors came from a male donor with early-stage non-small cell lung cancer.

The chain uses TRBV5-1 and TRBJ2-7; no definite D call. The germline V gene has CDR1 SGHRS and CDR2 YFSETQ. V was shortened by 4 bases and J by 0 bases, with 11 bases between the two germline ends. There are 14 residues in the CDR3. The CDR3 DNA reads as TGCGCCAGCAGCCCCTCAGGAGACTCCTACGAGCAGTACTTC. This translates into CASSPSGDSYEQYF.

This clonotype was found a few times. V gene TRBV5-1 combines with J gene TRBJ1-1, with TRBD1 identical over 10 bases. The junction had 5 bases not matched to a gene; V was cut back by 4 bases and J by 5 bases. This CDR3 region has 14 residues. Germline V gene lookup returns CDR1 SGHRS and CDR2 YFSETQ. In DNA form, the CDR3 reads TGCGCCAGCAGCGTGGACAGGGGGTCGACTGAAGCTTTCTTT. Its translation: CASSVDRGSTEAFF. The whole variable domain, filled in from reference TRBV5-1 and TRBJ1-1, reads KAGVTQTPRYLIKTRGQQVTLSCSPISGHRSVSWYQQTPGQGLQFLFEYFSETQRNKGNFPGRFSGRQFSNSRSEMNVSTLELGDSALYLCASSVDRGSTEAFFGQGTRLTVV.

This clonotype was counted between two and nine times. The rearrangement joins TRBV4-3 to TRBJ1-6; 9 bases match TRBD1. The CDR3 sequence is 16 residues long. The trim removed 3 bases at V and 7 bases at J, leaving 7 bases unmatched. In germline, CDR1 is LGHNA, CDR2 YSLEER. In DNA, the CDR3 is TGCGCCAGCAGCCAGACAGTGGGGACAGGGAATTCACCCCTCCACTTT. Translation gives CASSQTVGTGNSPLHF.

A word on this clonotype: One junction end disagrees with the germline gene, perhaps due to a read error. The rearrangement links TRBV20-1 to TRBJ2-5, with 8 bases matching TRBD2. This CDR3 spans 17 amino acids. CDR1 is DFQATT, CDR2 SNEGSKA, per germline (reference sequence). DNA of the CDR3: TGCAGTGCTAGAGTAAGGAGCGGGAGAGATGATAAAGAGACCCGGTACTTC. Translated: CSARVRSGRDDKETRYF.

V gene TRBV30 combines with J gene TRBJ1-2; no reliable D call. Trimming took off 6 bases at V and 2 bases at J, with 13 bases between the two ends. Germline lookup yields CDR1 GTSNPN and CDR2 SVGIG (reference sequence). The CDR3 has 13 residues. CDR3 nucleotide sequence: TGTGCCTGCGACACTCCCGGGAACTATGGCTACACCTTC. As protein: CACDTPGNYGYTF.

This clonotype was observed a few times. The V gene is TRBV7-9, the J gene TRBJ2-7; 11 bases line up with TRBD2. Trimming removed 0 bases from V and 6 bases from J; junction bases left unmatched: 1. The CDR3 contains 14 residues. The V gene's germline CDR1 is SEHNR and CDR2 FQNEAQ (reference sequence). CDR3 region: CASSLASGRAEQYF. DNA of the CDR3: TGTGCCAGCAGCTTAGCTAGCGGGAGGGCCGAGCAGTACTTC.

This clonotype was found many times. The chain employs TRBV7-9 and TRBJ2-7; the D is unclear. CDR1 is SEHNR and CDR2 is FQNEAQ in the germline V gene (reference sequence). Deletions cut 5 bases from V and 0 bases from J, with 14 bases between. The CDR3 totals 15 residues. The CDR3 DNA sequence: TGTGCCAGCAGCCCAAGGACCTCCGGCTCCTACGAGCAGTACTTC. Its protein product is CASSPRTSGSYEQYF.

In its sample, this clonotype was seen many times. The chain recombines TRBV20-1 with TRBJ2-1; D uncertain. The germline V gene encodes CDR1 DFQATT and CDR2 SNEGSKA (reference sequence). The CDR3 is 14 residues long. V shed 6 bases and J shed 0 bases, with 12 bases lying between them. The CDR3 protein is CSAKKVSSYNEQFF. The CDR3 region has the DNA TGCAGTGCCAAGAAGGTCTCCTCCTACAATGAGCAGTTCTTC.

This clonotype has ten or more counts. J is TRBJ1-1 and V is TRBV20-1, with TRBD1 matching 8 bases. The CDR3 spans 14 residues. The V gene's germline CDR1 is DFQATT and CDR2 SNEGSKA (reference sequence). J lost 3 bases, V lost 3 bases, and 6 bases had no gene match. The CDR3 DNA follows: TGCAGTGCTAGGAGACAGGGGCTCGACACTGAAGCTTTCTTT. Its protein is CSARRQGLDTEAFF.

This clonotype was observed many times. An end of the junction differs from the germline gene, which may be a read error. The V call is TRBV7-7, the J call TRBJ2-7, with D maybe TRBD2 (5 bases). The CDR3 has 13 residues. The germline gives CDR1 SSHAT, CDR2 FNYEAQ (reference sequence). The DNA of the CDR3 is TGTGCTAGCAGCGTCGGGGATCTGGGCGAGCAGTACTTC. This encodes CASSVGDLGEQYF. Using reference TRBV7-7 and TRBJ2-7 for the parts outside the CDR3, the full variable domain is GAGVSQSPRYKVTKRGQDVTLRCDPISSHATLYWYQQALGQGPEFLTYFNYEAQPDKSGLPSDRFSAERPEGSISTLTIQRTEQRDSAMYRCASSVGDLGEQYFGPGTRLTVT.

This clonotype showed up many times. The chain has TRBV12-3 or TRBV12-4 and TRBJ2-4, with 10 bases that match TRBD2. The junction had 3 bases not matched to a gene; V was cut back by 6 bases and J by 7 bases. The CDR3 consists of 13 residues. The CDR3, as DNA: TGTGCCAGCAGCTTACTAGCGGGGAACATTCAGTACTTC. This encodes CASSLLAGNIQYF.

This clonotype was seen many times. CDR3 region: CASSFEGHLIGGELFF. The CDR3 DNA follows: TGCGCCAGCAGCTTCGAGGGTCATCTCATCGGCGGGGAGCTGTTTTTT. This rearrangement joins TRBV5-1 to TRBJ2-2; weak D call: TRBD2 (5 bases). The germline V gene encodes CDR1 SGHRS and CDR2 YFSETQ. V lost 2 bases to trimming and J lost 7 bases, with 18 bases between them. The CDR3 extends over 16 amino acids.

In this sample, this clonotype turned up many times. This chain uses TRBV4-1 with TRBJ1-1, with TRBD1 matching over 9 bases. Germline-derived CDR1 and CDR2 are MGHRA and YSYEKL. The CDR3 length is 14 residues. J gave up 5 bases and V 4 bases, and 5 bases lay outside the gene matches. The CDR3 DNA sequence: TGCGCCAGCAGCCGGACAGGGGAGGGGACTGAAGCTTTCTTT. This encodes CASSRTGEGTEAFF.

This clonotype was observed a few times. CDR3 amino acids: CASGASGSYTQYF. The CDR3 DNA follows: TGTGCCAGCGGAGCTAGCGGGAGTTATACGCAGTATTTT. V is TRBV7-9 and J is TRBJ2-3; TRBD2 aligns across 10 bases. V was clipped by 8 bases and J by 7 bases; unmatched bases: 6. CDR3 length: 13 residues. Germline-derived CDR1 and CDR2 are SEHNR and FQNEAQ (reference sequence).

By share, this clonotype ranks as medium-sized. This chain joins TRBV4-1 and TRBJ1-2; TRBD1 agrees at 8 bases. With 3 bases clipped from V and 4 bases from J, the junction kept 1 base outside the gene matches. The CDR3 is made up of 13 amino acids. Germline V gene lookup returns CDR1 MGHRA and CDR2 YSYEKL. The DNA for the CDR3 is TGCGCCAGCAGCCACGGACAGGGCTATGGCTACACCTTC. Amino acids: CASSHGQGYGYTF.

The chain recombines TRBV5-6 with TRBJ1-4, with a weak D call TRBD1 (5 bases). CDR1 and CDR2 (germline): SGHDT, YYEEEE. This CDR3 contains 15 residues. Trimming left V 4 bases short and J 5 bases short, with 15 bases between. CDR3 residues: CASSHQGEGNEKLFF. CDR3 DNA: TGTGCCAGCAGCCATCAGGGAGAAGGGAATGAAAAACTGTTTTTT.

This clonotype was seen repeatedly, ten times or more. One junction end does not reproduce the germline sequence, and a read error may be involved. The CDR3 spells CASSLAGDSYNEQFF. DNA of the CDR3: TGTGCCAGCAGCCTAGCGGGAGACTCCTACAATGAGCAGTTCTTC. This rearrangement joins TRBV5-1 to TRBJ2-1; 10 nucleotides match TRBD2. Germline V CDR1 and CDR2: SGHRS, YFSETQ. The length of the CDR3 is 15 residues.

V usage is TRBV25-1 and J usage is TRBJ1-2; D gene unclear. Between the trimmed V and J ends, which lost 7 bases and 1 base, there was a span of 22 bases. From germline, CDR1 is MGHDK and CDR2 SYGVNS. This CDR3 is built from 17 residues. CDR3 sequence: CASTNTPGAGDNYGYTF. CDR3 coding DNA: TGTGCCAGCACCAATACTCCAGGAGCCGGGGATAACTATGGCTACACCTTC.

There are many counts of this clonotype. The chain is built from TRBV10-3 and TRBJ2-1, with TRBD1 matching 8 bases. The CDR3 has 14 amino acids. V shed 6 bases and J 5 bases; nucleotides not matched to a gene: 6. Germline V CDR1 and CDR2: ENHRY, SYGVKD. This CDR3 reads CAISRQGAHNEQFF. DNA of the CDR3: TGTGCCATCAGCCGCCAGGGGGCCCACAATGAGCAGTTCTTC.

V is TRBV6-5 and J is TRBJ1-1; 7 bases align to TRBD1. Per the germline V gene, CDR1 is MNHEY and CDR2 is SVGAGI. The CDR3 consists of 13 residues. Written as DNA, the CDR3 is TGTGCTTCATACAGGGGTGGATTCGGTGAAGCTTTCTTT. This sequence encodes CASYRGGFGEAFF.

This clonotype was detected a few times. CDR3: CASIGTLGATEAFF. CDR3 bases: TGTGCCAGCATTGGGACTTTGGGGGCCACTGAAGCTTTCTTT. The gene calls are TRBV27 and TRBJ1-1; possible D gene TRBD1, 6 bases. CDR1 and CDR2 from the germline V gene are MNHEY and SMNVEV (reference sequence). The CDR3 runs to 14 residues. The V gene lost 7 bases and the J gene lost 4 bases, with 16 bases spanning the gap.